What follows are 5 T cell receptor beta chains derived from one specimen sequenced in a study of control samples from healthy donors and cancer patients. Measured with immunoSEQ multiplex PCR; TCRdb has only the in-frame clones, and not every one. Of around 30,000 clones listed, 86% are singletons. Sequenced input: PBMCs. These TCRs come from a woman between 40 and 50 years old with lung cancer.

The chain joins TRBV27 to TRBJ1-5; 12 bases fit TRBD1. Germline CDR1 and CDR2: MNHEY and SMNVEV (reference sequence). CDR3 length: 17 residues. The V and J ends lost 4 bases and 2 bases, in that order; junction bases with no gene match: 6. The CDR3 DNA is TGTGCCAGCAGTTCCGGGACAGGGGGCTGGGGCAATCAGCCCCAGCATTTT. Its translation: CASSSGTGGWGNQPQHF.

V usage is TRBV6-6 and J usage is TRBJ2-7; tentative D call: TRBD2 (5 bases). The V gene lost 5 bases and the J gene lost 2 bases, with 10 bases spanning the gap. Germline-derived CDR1 and CDR2 are MNHNY and SVGAGI (reference sequence). This CDR3 spans 13 amino acids. In DNA, the CDR3 is TGTGCCAGCAGTAGTCGGGGTACCTACGAGCAGTACTTC. As protein: CASSSRGTYEQYF.

The chain recombines TRBV7-2 with TRBJ1-2; D remains unclear. CDR1 is SGHTA, CDR2 FQGNSA, per germline. This CDR3 has 16 amino acids. Trimming took 1 base from V and 3 from J, leaving 15 bases between them. The CDR3 nucleotides read TGTGCCAGCAGCTTAGTATCTGGGAATTACGACTATGGCTACACCTTC. It specifies CASSLVSGNYDYGYTF.

This chain connects TRBV3-1 (or the pseudogene TRBV3-2) to TRBJ1-6; no clear D gene. The CDR3 has 17 residues. The V gene lost 1 base and the J gene lost 7 bases, with 17 bases spanning the gap. Germline V lookup: CDR1 LGHDT, CDR2 YNNKEL (reference sequence). CDR3 region: CASSQGVASRGNSPLHF. As DNA, the CDR3 is TGTGCCAGCAGCCAAGGGGTTGCTTCACGCGGGAATTCACCCCTCCACTTT.

CDR3 DNA: TGTGCCAGCAGCCGCGACGGCGGGGGAGCGGAGCAGTTCTTC. As protein: CASSRDGGGAEQFF. The V call is TRBV7-2, the J call TRBJ2-1; 7 bases align to TRBD2. V shed 5 bases, J shed 10 bases, and the junction held 11 bases outside the gene matches. The CDR3 spans 14 residues. Germline V gives CDR1 SGHTA, CDR2 FQGNSA.